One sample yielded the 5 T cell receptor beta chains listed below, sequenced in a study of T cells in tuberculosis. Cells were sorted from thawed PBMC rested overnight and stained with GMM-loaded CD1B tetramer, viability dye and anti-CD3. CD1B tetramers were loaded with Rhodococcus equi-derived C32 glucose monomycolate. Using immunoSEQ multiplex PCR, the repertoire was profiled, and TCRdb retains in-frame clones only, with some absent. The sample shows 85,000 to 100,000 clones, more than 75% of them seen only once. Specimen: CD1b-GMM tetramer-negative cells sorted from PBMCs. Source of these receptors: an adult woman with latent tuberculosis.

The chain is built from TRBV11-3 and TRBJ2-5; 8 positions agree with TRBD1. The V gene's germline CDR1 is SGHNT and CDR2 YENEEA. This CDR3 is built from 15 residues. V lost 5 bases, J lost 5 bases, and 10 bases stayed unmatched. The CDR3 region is CASSTGQGGGETQYF. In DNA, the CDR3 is TGTGCCAGCAGCACAGGACAGGGAGGTGGCGAGACCCAGTACTTC.

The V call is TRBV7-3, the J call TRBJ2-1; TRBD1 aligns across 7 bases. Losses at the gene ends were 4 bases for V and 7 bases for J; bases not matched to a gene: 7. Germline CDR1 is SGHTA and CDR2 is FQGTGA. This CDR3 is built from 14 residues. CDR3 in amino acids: CASSSRDRPNEQFF. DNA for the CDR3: TGTGCCAGCAGCTCTAGGGACAGACCGAATGAGCAGTTCTTC.

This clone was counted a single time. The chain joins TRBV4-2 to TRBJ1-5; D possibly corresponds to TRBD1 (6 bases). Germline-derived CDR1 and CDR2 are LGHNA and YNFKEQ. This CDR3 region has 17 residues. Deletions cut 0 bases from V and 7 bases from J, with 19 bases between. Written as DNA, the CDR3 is TGTGCCAGCAGCCAAGATCGTGGGGGCCAGACATCCCAGCCCCAGCATTTT. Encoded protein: CASSQDRGGQTSQPQHF.

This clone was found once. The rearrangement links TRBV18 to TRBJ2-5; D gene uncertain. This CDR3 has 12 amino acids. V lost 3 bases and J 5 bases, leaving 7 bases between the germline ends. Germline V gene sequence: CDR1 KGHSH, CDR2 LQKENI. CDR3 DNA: TGTGCCAGCTCACCGGTTGAGGAGACCCAGTACTTC. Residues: CASSPVEETQYF. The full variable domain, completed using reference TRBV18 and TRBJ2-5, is NAGVMQNPRHLVRRRGQEARLRCSPMKGHSHVYWYRQLPEEGLKFMVYLQKENIIDESGMPKERFSAEFPKEGPSILRIQQVVRGDSAAYFCASSPVEETQYFGPGTRLLVL.

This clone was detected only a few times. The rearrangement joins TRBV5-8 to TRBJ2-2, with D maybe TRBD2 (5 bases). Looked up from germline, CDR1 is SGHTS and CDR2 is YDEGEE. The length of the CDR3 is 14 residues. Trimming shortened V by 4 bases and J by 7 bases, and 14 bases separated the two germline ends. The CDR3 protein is CASSGRGLDGELFF. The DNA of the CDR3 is TGTGCCAGCAGCGGGCGCGGGTTAGACGGGGAGCTGTTTTTT.